This TCR beta chain was identified in a study of cytomegalovirus exposure and HLA in healthy donors. General observations from the study: Sequencing likely produced, as an artifact, a cluster of highly shared sequence variants. Many donors carried some public TCRs, although rarity characterized most TCR sequences. Associated with cytomegalovirus, according to the listing, were some 180 TCR beta chains.

With regard to this clone: Its specificity is not known.

The PCR made use of 60 Vbeta and 13 Jbeta primers. Measured with immunoSEQ multiplex PCR; TCRdb has only the in-frame clones, and not every one. The sample contains 110,000 to 150,000 clones, approximately 80% of which appear only once. The length of the CDR3 is 15 residues. Per germline, CDR1 SGHRS and CDR2 YFSETQ. V lost 1 base, J lost 6 bases, and 5 bases stayed unmatched. The origin of this receptor is a young woman in good health and CMV-seropositive. The sample was PBMCs. This rearrangement joins TRBV5-1 to TRBJ2-3; 10 bases are shared with TRBD2. This CDR3 is CASSLTSGARDTQYF. The CDR3, as DNA: TGCGCCAGCAGCTTGACTAGCGGGGCGAGGGATACGCAGTATTTT. The full variable domain, rest sourced from reference TRBV5-1 and TRBJ2-3, is KAGVTQTPRYLIKTRGQQVTLSCSPISGHRSVSWYQQTPGQGLQFLFEYFSETQRNKGNFPGRFSGRQFSNSRSEMNVSTLELGDSALYLCASSLTSGARDTQYFGPGTRLTVL.